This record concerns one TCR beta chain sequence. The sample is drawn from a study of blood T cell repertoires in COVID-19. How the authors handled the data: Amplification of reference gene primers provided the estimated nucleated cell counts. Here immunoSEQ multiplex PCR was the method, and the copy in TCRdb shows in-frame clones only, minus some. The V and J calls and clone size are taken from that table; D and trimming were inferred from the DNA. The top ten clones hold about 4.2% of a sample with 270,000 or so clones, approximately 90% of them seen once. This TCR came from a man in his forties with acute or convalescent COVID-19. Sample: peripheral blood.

The CDR3 here is CASKGQGSTNEKLFF. CDR3 nucleotide sequence: TGTGCCAGCAAAGGACAGGGGTCTACTAATGAAAAACTGTTTTTT. The gene calls are TRBV2 and TRBJ1-4; 9 positions agree with TRBD1. This CDR3 is 15 amino acids long. From germline, CDR1 is SNHLY and CDR2 FYNNEI. With V trimmed by 7 bases and J by 2 bases, 5 bases remained unmatched.